The rows below give T cell receptor beta chains drawn from one sample of a study of naive and memory T cell subsets. TCRdb analysed the UMI-ligation and nested PCR reads with MiXCR anew, one entry per CDR3 protein. Found here are around 100,000 distinct CDR3 sequences, around 13% of them singletons; the top ten hold 2.8%. The sample consisted of naive CD8+ T cells from blood. These receptors all come from a human donor in good health. Each CDR3 is given with its conserved first and last residue. Fields, in order: V gene, D gene, clone size, J gene, CDR3 DNA, CDR3 protein. D genes are given only for firm matches. The listing skips clone size in some rows; elsewhere it reads once, few, many or a size class.

>TRBV20-1|NA|NA|TRBJ1-5
TGCAGTGCTAGAGATGTAGCAGGGGCTCAGCCCCAGCATTTT
CSARDVAGAQPQHF
>TRBV6-2/TRBV6-3|NA|few|TRBJ1-5
TGTGCCAGCAGTGAAGTTGGGGCGGGCAATCAGCCCCAGCATTTT
CASSEVGAGNQPQHF
>TRBV4-3|NA|many|TRBJ1-1
TGCGCCAGCAGCCTACGGGGGACATTGGGGGTGGACACTGAAGCTTTCTTT
CASSLRGTLGVDTEAFF
>TRBV9|NA|many|TRBJ2-1
TGTGCCAGCAGCGTTCGTGAAAAGGGGATCGACTACAATGAGCAGTTCTTC
CASSVREKGIDYNEQFF
>TRBV27|TRBD1|few|TRBJ2-7
TGTGCCAGCAGTCCCGGGACAGGGATTTACGAGCAGTACTTC
CASSPGTGIYEQYF
>TRBV29-1|NA|NA|TRBJ2-1
TGCAGCGGGGACCAAAACTCCTACAATGAGCAGTTCTTC
CSGDQNSYNEQFF
>TRBV27|NA|many|TRBJ2-1
TGTGCCAGCAGTTTATCCTCTACCAAATACAATGAGCAGTTCTTC
CASSLSSTKYNEQFF
>TRBV12-3/TRBV12-4|NA|NA|TRBJ2-3
TGTGCCAGCAGTTTGCTAAGGCCAGATACGCAGTATTTT
CASSLLRPDTQYF
>TRBV6-2/TRBV6-3|NA|NA|TRBJ1-1
TGTGCCAGCAGCTGGCCGAACACTGAAGCTTTCTTT
CASSWPNTEAFF
>TRBV4-3|NA|few|TRBJ1-4
TGCGCCAGCAGGCTGGGGCGGGGTAATGAAAAACTGTTTTTT
CASRLGRGNEKLFF
>TRBV29-1|TRBD1|few|TRBJ1-4
TGCAGCGTTGAAACAGGGGGCAACGAAAAACTGTTTTTT
CSVETGGNEKLFF
>TRBV20-1|TRBD1|few|TRBJ1-1
TGCAGTGCTAGACCCTGGGGGGGACAGCAGAACACTGAAGCTTTCTTT
CSARPWGGQQNTEAFF
>TRBV12-3/TRBV12-4|NA|few|TRBJ1-4
TGTGCCAGCAGTTTAGAAGCTATCCCGAATGAAAAACTGTTTTTT
CASSLEAIPNEKLFF
>TRBV7-9|TRBD2|few|TRBJ2-1
TGTGCCAGCAGCTTCAGCGGGAGTCGCTACAATGAGCAGTTCTTC
CASSFSGSRYNEQFF
>TRBV6-5|NA|few|TRBJ2-2
TGTGCCAGCAGTTACTCTAGGAAGGCGAACACCGGGGAGCTGTTTTTT
CASSYSRKANTGELFF
>TRBV18|NA|few|TRBJ2-1
TGTGCCAGCTCACCACTGGGAAGTGAGCAGTTCTTC
CASSPLGSEQFF
>TRBV13|NA|NA|TRBJ2-7
TGTGCCAGCAGCTTAGACCCCGGCTACGAGCAGTACTTC
CASSLDPGYEQYF
>TRBV12-3/TRBV12-4|NA|NA|TRBJ2-7
TGTGCCAGCAGTTCCACCGGGACGGCCACTATCGAGCAGTACTTC
CASSSTGTATIEQYF